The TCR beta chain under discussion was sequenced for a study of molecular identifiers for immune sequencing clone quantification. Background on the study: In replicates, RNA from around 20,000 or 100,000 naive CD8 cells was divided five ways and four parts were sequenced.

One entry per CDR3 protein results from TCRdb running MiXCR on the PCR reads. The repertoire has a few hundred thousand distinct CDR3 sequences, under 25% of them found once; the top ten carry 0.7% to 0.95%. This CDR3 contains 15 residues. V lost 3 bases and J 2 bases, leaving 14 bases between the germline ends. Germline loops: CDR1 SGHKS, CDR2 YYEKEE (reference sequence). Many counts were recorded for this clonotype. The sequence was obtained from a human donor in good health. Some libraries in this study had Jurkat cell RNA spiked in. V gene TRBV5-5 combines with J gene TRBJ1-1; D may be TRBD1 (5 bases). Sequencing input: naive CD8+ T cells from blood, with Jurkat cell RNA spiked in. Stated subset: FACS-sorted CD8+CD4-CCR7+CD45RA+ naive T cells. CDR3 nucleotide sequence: TGTGCCAGCAGCTGGGGGATTGGGGCCAACACTGAAGCTTTCTTT. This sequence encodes CASSWGIGANTEAFF.